This T cell receptor (beta chain) was retrieved from a study of beta chain features in type 1 diabetes. As regards this clone: Its antigen is unknown.

The investigators reverse transcribed all of the isolated RNA, so they sequenced expressed TCRB transcripts. Generated by immunoSEQ multiplex PCR, the TCRdb table keeps only in-frame clones and is missing some. The sample has about half a million clones; roughly an eighth are singletons. Study-level results: Among type 1 diabetes patients, VDJ junctions had fewer insertions and more deletions. Whether TCRB rearrangement is influenced by HLA type went unresolved here.

Germline CDR1 SQVTM, CDR2 ANQGSEA. The trim removed 8 bases at V and 2 bases at J, leaving 10 bases unmatched. The CDR3 extends over 15 amino acids. What was sequenced was naive CD4+ T cells from blood. This chain uses TRBV29-1 with TRBJ2-1; 9 nucleotides align to TRBD2. This receptor was obtained from a woman between 18 and 29 years old in good health. CDR3 region: CSSREREDPYNEQFF. For the CDR3, the DNA is TGCAGCTCAAGAGAGCGGGAGGACCCCTACAATGAGCAGTTCTTC.